This T cell receptor beta chain emerged from a study of chemoradiotherapy in HPV16-positive cancers. Study details: Candidate HPV-specific clones and shared TCR motifs came from two HPV16-positive patients.

Study observations and caveats: Non-HPV-specific T cells did not expand in tumors during treatment, whereas candidate HPV-specific clones and E7-related motifs did.

The repertoire was sequenced with immunoSEQ multiplex PCR; TCRdb's copy has only in-frame clones and lacks some. The data show approximately 52,000 clones, around 90% seen once. Repeated repertoire sampling spanned the course of chemoradiotherapy. Germline assignment: CDR1 GTSNPN and CDR2 SVGIG (reference sequence). This CDR3 is 14 amino acids long. The V end lost 0 bases, the J end lost 3 bases, and 11 bases lay between the germline ends. With respect to this clone: Its antigen remains unidentified.

Specimen: blood, collected from a patient who underwent chemoradiotherapy. V usage is TRBV30 and J usage is TRBJ1-2; D is unresolved. The TCR originated in a human donor with HPV-associated anogenital cancer. The CDR3 DNA sequence: TGTGCCTGGAGTGTAGGAAGCCGTGACTATGGCTACACCTTC. Translating gives CAWSVGSRDYGYTF.